This is a list of T cell receptor beta chains from one sample in a study of siplizumab effects on memory and regulatory T cells. The assay was immunoSEQ multiplex PCR, and TCRdb's table has in-frame clones only and misses some. The sample includes about 50,000 clones, roughly 90% of them seen just once. Sequenced: naive CD8+ T cells sorted from blood. The receptors come from a human donor in good health. The CDR3 runs from the conserved cysteine through the conserved F or W. D genes are given only for firm matches. Not every row has a clone size; where given, it reads once, few, many or a size class.

.	15	TRBV27	TRBJ2-7	.	TGTGCCAGCAGATTGAGGGGCGGGATCTTTTACGAGCAGTACTTC	CASRLRGGIFYEQYF
.	13	TRBV7-2	TRBJ2-7	.	TGTGCCAGCAAGGAAGGGGTTTCCTACGAGCAGTACTTC	CASKEGVSYEQYF
once	14	TRBV7-9	TRBJ1-4	TRBD1	TGTGCCAGCAGTCCGGACAGGGGATATGAAAAACTGTTTTTT	CASSPDRGYEKLFF
.	15	TRBV19	TRBJ2-7	TRBD2	TGTGCCAGTAGTATACTAGCGGGGGGCTCCTACGAGCAGTACTTC	CASSILAGGSYEQYF
once	14	TRBV6-5	TRBJ1-1	TRBD1	TGTGCCAGCAGTTACACAGGGGTAAGCACTGAAGCTTTCTTT	CASSYTGVSTEAFF
.	12	TRBV2	TRBJ1-1	.	TGTGCCATCTCGACCCTAAACACTGAAGCTTTCTTT	CAISTLNTEAFF
.	12	TRBV29-1	TRBJ2-7	TRBD1	TGCAGCGTCGTAAGGACAGGCTACGAGCAGTACTTC	CSVVRTGYEQYF
.	15	TRBV9	TRBJ2-7	.	TGTGCCAGCAGCGTAGGGACAGCCCTGTCGTACGAGCAGTACTTC	CASSVGTALSYEQYF
.	12	TRBV15	TRBJ1-4	.	TGTGCCACCAGCAGAGGAAGTGAAAAACTGTTTTTT	CATSRGSEKLFF
once	16	TRBV14	TRBJ2-5	TRBD2	TGTGCCAGCAGCCAAGATTTTCCGGGAGGAGGAGAGACCCAGTACTTC	CASSQDFPGGGETQYF
.	13	TRBV7-9	TRBJ2-7	.	TGTGCCAGCAGCTTACCAGGTGCCTACGAACAGTACTTC	CASSLPGAYEQYF
once	19	TRBV5-8	TRBJ1-6	TRBD1	TGTGCCAGCAGCGAACGACCGGGACAGAGAGTCTCCTATAATTCACCCCTCCACTTT	CASSERPGQRVSYNSPLHF
.	14	TRBV6-5	TRBJ2-7	TRBD1	TGTGCCAGCAGCCCGGACAGGGGAAACTACGAGCAGTACTTC	CASSPDRGNYEQYF
.	13	TRBV27	TRBJ2-7	.	TGTGCCAGCGGATTCAGGGGGGCGCGCGAGCAGTACTTC	CASGFRGAREQYF
.	15	TRBV7-9	TRBJ2-7	.	TGTGCCAGCAGCCATACTGGGACTGCTTACTACGAGCAGTACTTC	CASSHTGTAYYEQYF
.	15	TRBV4-1	TRBJ1-2	TRBD1	TGCGCCAGCAGCCAGATCCAGGGGGGTTCGTATGGCTACACCTTC	CASSQIQGGSYGYTF
few	13	TRBV7-6	TRBJ2-7	.	TGTGCCAGCAGCGCCGGGTCATCCTACGAGCAGTACTTC	CASSAGSSYEQYF
.	15	TRBV5-6	TRBJ2-7	.	TGTGCCAGCAGCTTGGTGGAGGGGCGGTCCTACGAGCAGTACTTC	CASSLVEGRSYEQYF
once	15	TRBV4-1	TRBJ2-1	TRBD2	TGCGCCAGCAGCCAAGAGAGGACTAGCGGGATGGTCCTGTTCTTC	CASSQERTSGMVLFF
.	14	TRBV27	TRBJ1-1	.	TGTGCCAGCAGTTTATCGGGGGGGGTCACTGAAGCTTTCTTT	CASSLSGGVTEAFF
.	16	TRBV7-6	TRBJ1-2	.	TGTGCCAGCAGCCCTACCAGCACCCCCGCCAACTATGGCTACACCTTC	CASSPTSTPANYGYTF
once	16	TRBV7-9	TRBJ2-2	TRBD1	TGTGCCAGCAGCTCCCCCGGGACAGGGAACACCGGGGAGCTGTTTTTT	CASSSPGTGNTGELFF
.	15	TRBV7-9	TRBJ2-7	TRBD2	TGTGCCAGCAGCGCCCCCGGGGAGGGGCAAAACGAGCAGTACTTC	CASSAPGEGQNEQYF
.	11	TRBV25-1	TRBJ1-1	.	TGTGCCAGCAGGGCGAACACTGAAGCTTTCTTT	CASRANTEAFF
.	13	TRBV7-9	TRBJ2-7	.	TGTGCCAGCAGTCACACTAGCTCCTACGAGCAGTACTTC	CASSHTSSYEQYF
.	14	TRBV13	TRBJ2-5	.	TGTGCCAGCAGCGCCGGGCATCTTGGAGAGACCCAGTACTTC	CASSAGHLGETQYF
.	12	TRBV6-5	TRBJ2-7	.	TGTGCCAGCAGTGAATGGGGTTACGAGCAGTACTTC	CASSEWGYEQYF
.	18	TRBV5-8	TRBJ2-5	.	TGTGCCAGCAGCTTGGAGGTTAACGGCCTGCTAGAGGGGGAGACCCAGTACTTC	CASSLEVNGLLEGETQYF
.	16	TRBV19	TRBJ2-1	.	TGTGCCAGTAGTCCCTACATGAGGACTGTCCACAATGAGCAGTTCTTC	CASSPYMRTVHNEQFF
.	17	TRBV7-2	TRBJ2-2	TRBD2	TGTGCCAGCAGTCAGACTAGCGGGGGCCGGTTTTCCGGGGAGCTGTTTTTT	CASSQTSGGRFSGELFF
.	16	TRBV4-1	TRBJ2-7	.	TGCGCCAGCAGCCAAGCGATCCTTTCGGCCACCTACGAGCAGTACTTC	CASSQAILSATYEQYF
.	16	TRBV15	TRBJ2-7	TRBD2	TGTGCCACCAGCGGGGGACTAGCGGGAGACTCCTACGAGCAGTACTTC	CATSGGLAGDSYEQYF
once	16	TRBV11-2	TRBJ1-3	TRBD1	TGTGCCAGCAGCACGTGGGACAGGGGACCTGGAAACACCATATATTTT	CASSTWDRGPGNTIYF
.	15	TRBV5-8	TRBJ2-3	.	TGTGCCAGCAGACGAACCGGGAGCCTCACAGATACGCAGTATTTT	CASRRTGSLTDTQYF
.	14	TRBV14	TRBJ1-1	.	TGTGCCAGCAGCCAAGTGGACAGCCACACTGAAGCTTTCTTT	CASSQVDSHTEAFF
once	14	TRBV27	TRBJ2-2	.	TGTGCCTCCACTGGTCATGAATCAGGCGGGGAGCTGTTTTTT	CASTGHESGGELFF
.	15	TRBV6-5	TRBJ2-7	TRBD1	TGTGCCAGCAGTTACGGGACAGGGTCTATGTACGAGCAGTACTTC	CASSYGTGSMYEQYF
.	14	TRBV27	TRBJ1-1	.	TGTGCCAGCAGTTTATCGGGAGGGAACACTGAAGCTTTCTTT	CASSLSGGNTEAFF
.	14	TRBV7-8	TRBJ1-1	.	TGTGCCAGCAGCCCGGAAATGGTTCCAAGCGAAGCTTTCTTT	CASSPEMVPSEAFF
once	12	TRBV29-1	TRBJ1-2	.	TGCAGCGTTGTGCCCAGTTTTGATGGCTACACCTTC	CSVVPSFDGYTF
.	13	TRBV7-9	TRBJ2-7	.	TGTGCCAGCAGTCTAATACAGTTCCACGAGCAGTACTTC	CASSLIQFHEQYF
few	15	TRBV5-1	TRBJ1-5	.	TGCGCCAGCAGCTTTAGCTCAGGGGGCAATCAGCCCCAGCATTTT	CASSFSSGGNQPQHF
.	16	TRBV6-5	TRBJ2-5	TRBD2	TGTGCCAGCAGTTCCATCCTTAGCGGGCCTCAAGAGACCCAGTACTTC	CASSSILSGPQETQYF
.	16	TRBV12-5	TRBJ2-2	TRBD2	TGTGCTAGTGGTTTGGTACCGGGAGGGACCACCGGGGAGCTGTTTTTT	CASGLVPGGTTGELFF
.	15	TRBV5-1	TRBJ1-3	TRBD1	TGCGCCAGCAGCTTGGAGGGGGCTTTTGGAAACACCATATATTTT	CASSLEGAFGNTIYF
.	13	TRBV27	TRBJ2-1	.	TGTGCCAGCAGTCTCTACTTCACTAATGAGCAGTTCTTC	CASSLYFTNEQFF